Below, 22 T cell receptor beta chains from the same sample are listed, as sequenced in a study of neurological immune-mediated disorders. As for time point: longitudinal time-point 3. From the 5' RACE reads, TCRdb called clonotypes with MiXCR, one entry per CDR3 protein. The table has around 100,000 distinct CDR3 sequences, 10% to 13% seen once. The sample comprised PBMCs. The receptors come from a female donor with HTLV-1-associated myelopathy (HAM/TSP).

At least ten counts were recorded for this clonotype. The genes are TRBV6-5 and TRBJ2-1; 10 nucleotides match TRBD1. J gave up 3 bases and V 4 bases, and 6 bases lay outside the gene matches. Germline assignment: CDR1 MNHEY and CDR2 SVGAGI. The CDR3 consists of 16 residues. In DNA, the CDR3 is TGTGCCAGCAGTTTAATCCGGGACAGGGGCTACAATGAGCAGTTCTTC. It translates to CASSLIRDRGYNEQFF.

In this sample, this clonotype turned up a few times. The chain combines TRBV30 with TRBJ2-4; D call uncertain. The germline gives CDR1 GTSNPN, CDR2 SVGIG (reference sequence). The CDR3 runs 13 residues. Trimming stripped 2 bases from V and 2 bases from J, with 7 bases between. CDR3 protein: CAWSTNTKNIQYF. The CDR3 DNA is TGTGCCTGGAGTACGAATACCAAAAACATTCAGTACTTC.

At least ten counts were recorded for this clonotype. V gene TRBV5-1 combines with J gene TRBJ2-5, with D possibly called TRBD1 or TRBD2 (5 bases each). Per germline, CDR1 SGHRS and CDR2 YFSETQ. This CDR3 has 15 residues. V was trimmed by 1 base and J by 5 bases, leaving 15 bases between them. The DNA of the CDR3 is TGCGCCAGCAGCTTGTTACTGGGGGTACCGGAGACCCAGTACTTC. As protein: CASSLLLGVPETQYF. Supplemented by reference TRBV5-1 and TRBJ2-5, the full variable domain reads KAGVTQTPRYLIKTRGQQVTLSCSPISGHRSVSWYQQTPGQGLQFLFEYFSETQRNKGNFPGRFSGRQFSNSRSEMNVSTLELGDSALYLCASSLLLGVPETQYFGPGTRLLVL.

In this sample, this clonotype turned up many times. V usage is TRBV9 and J usage is TRBJ2-3, with unresolved D. The CDR3 totals 16 residues. V dropped 0 bases and J dropped 8 bases, with 19 bases sitting between them. Germline loops: CDR1 SGDLS, CDR2 YYNGEE. The CDR3 here is CASSVEVGKVGGTQYF. Written as DNA, the CDR3 is TGTGCCAGCAGCGTAGAAGTGGGGAAGGTTGGCGGTACGCAGTATTTT.

This clonotype has ten or more counts. The V and J genes are TRBV5-8 and TRBJ2-3, with TRBD1 matching 11 bases. CDR3 length equals 14 residues. The trim removed 3 bases at V and 6 bases at J, leaving 3 bases unmatched. Germline CDR1 reads SGHTS; CDR2 reads YDEGEE. This chain's CDR3 is CASSSRDRGDTQYF. The CDR3, as DNA: TGTGCCAGCAGCTCGCGGGACAGGGGGGATACGCAGTATTTT.

This clonotype was counted many times. This sequence joins TRBV20-1 and TRBJ2-7; 8 bases fit TRBD1. The germline gives CDR1 DFQATT, CDR2 SNEGSKA (reference sequence). This CDR3 spans 17 amino acids. The V and J ends lost 1 base and 0 bases, in that order; junction bases with no gene match: 11. In nucleotides, the CDR3 is TGCAGTGCTAGAGCCGGGACAGGCCTGATGAGCTCCTACGAGCAGTACTTC. Protein product: CSARAGTGLMSSYEQYF.

This clonotype was observed many times. CDR3 DNA sequence: TGCAGTGCTAGGAATCGGGCCTGGGGGGATACGCAGTATTTT. Its translation: CSARNRAWGDTQYF. V is TRBV20-1 and J is TRBJ2-3; D tentatively reads TRBD1 or TRBD2 (5 bases each). This CDR3 comprises 14 residues. V gave up 3 bases and J gave up 6 bases, with 16 bases separating them. CDR1 DFQATT and CDR2 SNEGSKA come from the germline V gene (reference sequence).

In its sample, this clonotype was seen many times. This chain joins TRBV28 and TRBJ2-4; tentatively, D is TRBD1 (5 bases). V shed 1 base and J shed 0 bases, with 10 bases lying between them. The CDR3 runs 16 residues. Per germline, CDR1 MDHEN and CDR2 SYDVKM. CDR3 protein: CASSLFGQIAKNIQYF. CDR3 in DNA: TGTGCCAGCAGTTTATTTGGACAAATAGCCAAAAACATTCAGTACTTC.

This clonotype was seen ten or more times. This rearrangement joins TRBV20-1 to TRBJ2-4; D may correspond to TRBD1 or TRBD2 (5 bases each). This CDR3 comprises 14 residues. Germline-derived CDR1 and CDR2 are DFQATT and SNEGSKA (reference sequence). V dropped 5 bases and J dropped 10 bases, with 21 bases sitting between them. CDR3 coding DNA: TGCAGTGCTTCCCAATCCGGGACCGCAGGGATTCAGTACTTC. Amino acids: CSASQSGTAGIQYF.

In this sample, this clonotype turned up many times. This chain joins TRBV10-3 and TRBJ1-2; the D is unclear. V dropped 3 bases and J dropped 4 bases, with 6 bases sitting between them. Germline V gene sequence: CDR1 ENHRY, CDR2 SYGVKD. The CDR3 runs to 12 residues. Here the CDR3 DNA reads TGTGCCATCAGTGAAATCAGCTATGGCTACACCTTC. It encodes CAISEISYGYTF.

This clonotype occurred many times. The chain is built from TRBV7-3 and TRBJ2-1; TRBD2 agrees at 11 bases. Per germline, CDR1 SGHTA and CDR2 FQGTGA. This CDR3 spans 16 amino acids. J lost 0 bases, V lost 6 bases, and 4 bases had no gene match. The CDR3 reads CASRSSGGSSYNEQFF. CDR3 bases: TGTGCCAGCAGGTCTAGCGGGGGGAGCTCCTACAATGAGCAGTTCTTC. Full variable domain (missing parts from reference TRBV7-3 and TRBJ2-1): GAGVSQTPSNKVTEKGKYVELRCDPISGHTALYWYRQSLGQGPEFLIYFQGTGAADDSGLPNDRFFAVRPEGSVSTLKIQRTERGDSAVYLCASRSSGGSSYNEQFFGPGTRLTVL.

This clonotype was seen ten or more times. This chain uses TRBV15 with TRBJ2-1, with 8 bases identical to TRBD1. Germline lookup yields CDR1 LNHNV and CDR2 YYDKDF (reference sequence). The CDR3 is 14 amino acids. V trimming: 9 bases; J trimming: 4 bases; junction bases outside the gene matches: 8. For the CDR3, the DNA is TGTGCCACGAGTCCGGGGGACAGGTACAATGAGCAGTTCTTC. It codes for CATSPGDRYNEQFF.

This chain links TRBV20-1 with TRBJ1-1, with TRBD1 matching over 9 bases. CDR3 length: 16 residues. The trim removed 0 bases at V and 1 base at J, leaving 6 bases unmatched. Germline V gene lookup returns CDR1 DFQATT and CDR2 SNEGSKA (reference sequence). As DNA, the CDR3 is TGCAGTGCTAGAGATCCAGGACAGGGGTGGAACACTGAAGCTTTCTTT. Residues: CSARDPGQGWNTEAFF.

In regard to this clonotype: A read error may explain this, as a much larger clone is one base away. V usage is TRBV4-1 and J usage is TRBJ1-1; D is unresolved. This CDR3 region has 14 residues. Germline loops: CDR1 MGHRA, CDR2 YSYEKL. CDR3 in DNA: TGCGCCAGCAGACAAGATCCGGGGAACACTGAAGCTTTCTTT. Its protein is CASRQDPGNTEAFF.

Comments on this clonotype: Its ends do not fully match the called genes, so a read error is possible. This chain uses TRBV30 with TRBJ2-7; D is undetermined. CDR1 is GTSNPN, CDR2 SVGIG, per germline (reference sequence). The CDR3 runs 12 residues. The CDR3 reads CAWGVQKYEQYF. CDR3 coding DNA: TGTGCCTGGGGTGTACAGAAGTACGAGCAGTACTTC.

This clonotype came up many times. The V and J genes are TRBV12-3 or TRBV12-4 and TRBJ2-1; 8 bases are a match to TRBD1. The CDR3 consists of 14 residues. Trimming took 5 bases from V and 6 from J; bases not matched to a gene: 6. The CDR3, as DNA: TGTGCCAGCAGTCCAGGGGGCAGGGTCAATGAGCAGTTCTTC. Residues: CASSPGGRVNEQFF.

This clonotype came up many times. The V and J genes are TRBV12-3 or TRBV12-4 and TRBJ1-1, with 10 bases aligning to TRBD1. With 5 bases clipped from V and 6 bases from J, the junction kept 6 bases outside the gene matches. The CDR3 has 14 amino acids. For the CDR3, the DNA is TGTGCCAGCAGTCCGCGGACAGGGGGGGCTGAAGCTTTCTTT. It specifies CASSPRTGGAEAFF.

This clonotype was seen at least ten times. The chain combines TRBV7-9 with TRBJ2-1, with TRBD1 as a possible D gene (6 bases). CDR1 and CDR2 from the germline V gene are SEHNR and FQNEAQ (reference sequence). This CDR3 is built from 13 residues. Trimming removed 6 bases at V and 9 bases at J, with 15 bases between. The CDR3 loop reads CASRPNRAGEQFF. The CDR3 region has the DNA TGTGCCAGCAGACCCAACAGGGCTGGTGAGCAGTTCTTC. The variable domain in full, completed from reference TRBV7-9 and TRBJ2-1, reads DTGVSQNPRHKITKRGQNVTFRCDPISEHNRLYWYRQTLGQGPEFLTYFQNEAQLEKSRLLSDRFSAERPKGSFSTLEIQRTEQGDSAMYLCASRPNRAGEQFFGPGTRLTVL.

This clonotype appeared many times. The chain recombines TRBV6-5 with TRBJ1-2; D is uncertain. This CDR3 contains 14 residues. Germline values: CDR1 MNHEY, CDR2 SVGAGI. V shed 7 bases and J shed 8 bases, with 20 bases lying between them. The CDR3 protein is CASTPAGIPGGYTF. The CDR3 DNA sequence: TGTGCCAGCACGCCAGCGGGTATCCCTGGGGGCTACACCTTC.

This clonotype was counted at least ten times. The chain joins TRBV10-3 to TRBJ2-1; D ambiguous. This CDR3 comprises 13 residues. Trimming removed 6 bases at V and 3 bases at J, with 9 bases between. Germline CDR1 reads ENHRY; CDR2 reads SYGVKD. CDR3 in amino acids: CAISGEYYNEQFF. CDR3 nucleotides: TGTGCCATCAGCGGAGAGTACTACAATGAGCAGTTCTTC.

There are many counts of this clonotype. V is TRBV5-8 and J is TRBJ1-1; D unclear. Trimming shortened V by 4 bases and J by 4 bases, and 11 bases separated the two germline ends. The CDR3 length is 13 residues. Germline CDR1 and CDR2: SGHTS and YDEGEE. CDR3 coding DNA: TGTGCCAGCAGCGTTGGAGTATCCACTGAAGCTTTCTTT. It encodes CASSVGVSTEAFF.

This clonotype was counted at least ten times. The CDR3 reads CASSSTNDYGYTF. DNA of the CDR3: TGCGCCAGCAGCTCCACAAATGACTATGGCTACACCTTC. This chain connects TRBV5-1 to TRBJ1-2; no definite D call. V was cut by 3 bases and J by 3 bases, with 9 bases left in between. Germline V gives CDR1 SGHRS, CDR2 YFSETQ. CDR3 size: 13 residues.